What follows describes a single T cell receptor (beta chain). The antigen is unknown. The CDR3 is made up of 14 amino acids. V shed 2 bases, J shed 8 bases, and the junction held 5 bases outside the gene matches. The germline gives CDR1 MNHEY, CDR2 SMNVEV (reference sequence). Assay: immunoSEQ multiplex PCR; the TCRdb copy retains only in-frame clones and omits some. Of more than 80,000 clones in the sample, about 86% are singletons; the top ten hold over 1.1%. The record originates from a study of lymphopenia after photon versus proton radiotherapy. Study-level results: A bigger post-nadir fall in TCR diversity correlated inversely with survival time in deceased patients. Authors raise, but do not show, better survival with proton therapy.

Sequenced material: peripheral blood, taken from a patient treated with proton-based radiotherapy. This TCR derives from a man aged 60-69 years with pancreatic cancer. This chain uses TRBV27 with TRBJ1-2, with 10 positions matching TRBD1. Written as DNA, the CDR3 is TGTGCCAGCAGTTTAATCGGGACAGGGGAAGGCTACACCTTC. Translated, it gives CASSLIGTGEGYTF.